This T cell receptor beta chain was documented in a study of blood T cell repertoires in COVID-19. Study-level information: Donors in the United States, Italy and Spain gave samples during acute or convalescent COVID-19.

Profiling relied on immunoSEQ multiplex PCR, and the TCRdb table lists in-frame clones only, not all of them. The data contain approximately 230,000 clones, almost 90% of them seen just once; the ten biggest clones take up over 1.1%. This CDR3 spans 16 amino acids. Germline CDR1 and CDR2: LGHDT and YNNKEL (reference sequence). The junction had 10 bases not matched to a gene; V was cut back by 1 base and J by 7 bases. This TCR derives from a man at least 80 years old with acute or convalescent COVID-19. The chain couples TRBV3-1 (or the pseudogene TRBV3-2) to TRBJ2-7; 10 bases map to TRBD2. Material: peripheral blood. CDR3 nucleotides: TGTGCCAGCAGCCAAGGGGGGCTAGCGGGAGCCGGGGAGCAGTACTTC. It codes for CASSQGGLAGAGEQYF.